The 2 T cell receptor beta chains reported below all come from one sample, sequenced in a study of T cell responses to AZD1222 COVID-19 vaccine. Clones were sequenced by immunoSEQ multiplex PCR, and TCRdb holds only the in-frame ones, with some missing. The repertoire holds roughly 100,000 clones, with 90% as singletons. The sequences come from peripheral blood, collected on day 0 of AZD1222 vaccination. The receptors originated from an adult in good health.

The chain employs TRBV27 and TRBJ1-2, with TRBD1 identical over 7 bases. With 4 bases clipped from V and 0 bases from J, the junction kept 5 bases outside the gene matches. CDR1 is MNHEY, CDR2 SMNVEV, per germline (reference sequence). The CDR3 runs 15 residues. The CDR3 DNA is TGTGCCAGCAGTTCAAACAGGGGAGCTAACTATGGCTACACCTTC. Protein product: CASSSNRGANYGYTF.

The chain is built from TRBV11-1 and TRBJ1-5; TRBD1 is a possible D gene (5 bases). Germline CDR1 is SGHAT and CDR2 is FQDESV (reference sequence). Trimming cost V 6 bases and J 8 bases, with 14 bases left between them. The CDR3 is 13 amino acids. CDR3 residues: CASSPGPREPQHF. CDR3 nucleotides: TGTGCCAGCAGTCCCGGTCCCAGGGAGCCCCAGCATTTT.